A few counts support the clone carrying this T cell receptor beta chain. The sample is drawn from a study of beta chain features in type 1 diabetes. Expressed TCRB transcripts were sequenced because the isolated RNA had all been reverse transcribed beforehand. The method was immunoSEQ multiplex PCR; TCRdb's version includes in-frame clones alone and lacks a portion of them. The profile shows around 310,000 clones, approximately 9.9% of them singletons. This CDR3 contains 14 residues. The germline gives CDR1 LNHDA, CDR2 SQIVND (reference sequence). The germline V and J ends were trimmed by 8 bases and 5 bases, with 16 bases remaining between them.

The gene calls are TRBV19 and TRBJ1-5, with D tentatively TRBD1 (6 bases). The sample consisted of naive CD4+ T cells from blood. The receptor's source is a woman aged 30 to 39 in good health. In DNA form, the CDR3 reads TGTGCCAGTCGTAAGGGGCACAGGGATCAGCCCCAGCATTTT. The encoded protein is CASRKGHRDQPQHF.